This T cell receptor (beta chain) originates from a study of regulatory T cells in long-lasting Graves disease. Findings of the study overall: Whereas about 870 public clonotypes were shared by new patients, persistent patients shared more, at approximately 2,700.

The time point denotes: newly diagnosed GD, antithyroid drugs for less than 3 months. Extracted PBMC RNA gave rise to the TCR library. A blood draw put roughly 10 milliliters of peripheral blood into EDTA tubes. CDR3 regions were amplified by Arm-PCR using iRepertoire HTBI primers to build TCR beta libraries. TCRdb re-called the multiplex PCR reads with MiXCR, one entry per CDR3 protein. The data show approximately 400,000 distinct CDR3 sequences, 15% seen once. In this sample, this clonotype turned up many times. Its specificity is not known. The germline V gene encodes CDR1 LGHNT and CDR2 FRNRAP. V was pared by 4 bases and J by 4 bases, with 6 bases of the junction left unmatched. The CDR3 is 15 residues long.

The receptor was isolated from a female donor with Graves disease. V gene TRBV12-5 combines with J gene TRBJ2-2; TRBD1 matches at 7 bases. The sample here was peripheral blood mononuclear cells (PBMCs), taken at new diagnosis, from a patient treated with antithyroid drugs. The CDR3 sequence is CASGSSQGSTGELFF. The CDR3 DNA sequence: TGTGCTAGTGGTTCATCACAGGGGTCCACCGGGGAGCTGTTTTTT.